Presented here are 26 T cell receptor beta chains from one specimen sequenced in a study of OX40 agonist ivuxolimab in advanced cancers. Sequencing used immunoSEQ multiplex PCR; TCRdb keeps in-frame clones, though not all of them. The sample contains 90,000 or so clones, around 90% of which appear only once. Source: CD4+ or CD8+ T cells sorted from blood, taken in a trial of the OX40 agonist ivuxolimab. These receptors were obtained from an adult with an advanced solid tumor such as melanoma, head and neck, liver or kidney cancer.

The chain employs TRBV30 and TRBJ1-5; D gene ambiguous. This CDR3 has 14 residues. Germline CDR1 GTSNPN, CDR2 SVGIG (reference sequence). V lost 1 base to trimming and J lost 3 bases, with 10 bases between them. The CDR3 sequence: CAWSDLGSNQPQHF. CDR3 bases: TGTGCCTGGAGTGATTTGGGGTCCAATCAGCCCCAGCATTTT.

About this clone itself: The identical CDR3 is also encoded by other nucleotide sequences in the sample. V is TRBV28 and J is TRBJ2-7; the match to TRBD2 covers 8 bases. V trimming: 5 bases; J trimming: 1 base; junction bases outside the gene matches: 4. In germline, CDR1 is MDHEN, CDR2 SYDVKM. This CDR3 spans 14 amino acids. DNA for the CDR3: TGTGCCAGCAGTCAAACGGGGGGGTCCTACGAGCAGTACTTC. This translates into CASSQTGGSYEQYF.

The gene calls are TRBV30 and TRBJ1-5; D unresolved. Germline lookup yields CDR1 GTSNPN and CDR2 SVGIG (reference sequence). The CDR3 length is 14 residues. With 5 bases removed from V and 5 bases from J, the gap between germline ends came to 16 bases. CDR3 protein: CAWGVRGLYQPQHF. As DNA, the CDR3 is TGTGCCTGGGGGGTCCGAGGTTTATATCAGCCCCAGCATTTT. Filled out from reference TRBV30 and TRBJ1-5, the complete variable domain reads SQTIHQWPATLVQPVGSPLSLECTVEGTSNPNLYWYRQAAGRGLQLLFYSVGIGQISSEVPQNLSASRPQDRQFILSSKKLLLSDSGFYLCAWGVRGLYQPQHFGDGTRLSIL.

The CDR3 DNA sequence: TGCGCCAGCAGCCAAGTTACAGCCTCTAATGAAAAACTGTTTTTT. It translates to CASSQVTASNEKLFF. The rearrangement joins TRBV4-1 to TRBJ1-4; D remains ambiguous. Between the trimmed V and J ends, which lost 1 base and 3 bases, there was a span of 9 bases. From germline, CDR1 is MGHRA and CDR2 YSYEKL. The CDR3 is 15 amino acids.

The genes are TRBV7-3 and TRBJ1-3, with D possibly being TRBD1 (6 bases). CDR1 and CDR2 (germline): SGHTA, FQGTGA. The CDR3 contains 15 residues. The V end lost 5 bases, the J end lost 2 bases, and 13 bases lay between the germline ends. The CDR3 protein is CASSPLGGPGNTIYF. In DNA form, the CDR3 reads TGTGCCAGCAGCCCCCTGGGGGGGCCTGGAAACACCATATATTTT.

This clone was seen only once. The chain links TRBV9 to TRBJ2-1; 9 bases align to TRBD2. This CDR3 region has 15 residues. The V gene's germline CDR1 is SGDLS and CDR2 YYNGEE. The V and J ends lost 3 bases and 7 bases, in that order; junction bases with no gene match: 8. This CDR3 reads CASSAGLAIINEQFF. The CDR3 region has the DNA TGTGCCAGCAGCGCGGGACTAGCTATAATAAATGAGCAGTTCTTC.

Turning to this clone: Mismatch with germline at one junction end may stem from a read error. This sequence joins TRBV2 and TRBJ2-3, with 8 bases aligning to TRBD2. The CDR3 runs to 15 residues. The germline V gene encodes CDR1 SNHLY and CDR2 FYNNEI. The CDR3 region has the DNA TGTGCCAGCAGTATCGGGACTAGTGACACAAATACGCAGTATTTT. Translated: CASSIGTSDTNTQYF.

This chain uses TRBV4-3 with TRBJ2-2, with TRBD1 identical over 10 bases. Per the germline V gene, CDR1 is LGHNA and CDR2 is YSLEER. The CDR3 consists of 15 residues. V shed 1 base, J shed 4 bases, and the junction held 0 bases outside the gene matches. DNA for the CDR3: TGCGCCAGCAGCCAAGGGACAGGGGGCACCGGGGAGCTGTTTTTT. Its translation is CASSQGTGGTGELFF.

CDR3 nucleotides: TGCGCCAGCAGCTGGTCCGGGGAGCTGTTTTTT. This translates into CASSWSGELFF. This chain connects TRBV4-3 to TRBJ2-2; no firm D call. The germline V and J ends were trimmed by 5 bases and 6 bases, with 4 bases remaining between them. CDR3 length: 11 residues. The germline gives CDR1 LGHNA, CDR2 YSLEER.

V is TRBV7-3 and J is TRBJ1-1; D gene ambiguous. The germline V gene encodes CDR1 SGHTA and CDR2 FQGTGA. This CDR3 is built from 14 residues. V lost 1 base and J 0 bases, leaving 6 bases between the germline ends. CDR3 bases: TGTGCCAGCAGCTTAATAGGGATGAACACTGAAGCTTTCTTT. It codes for CASSLIGMNTEAFF. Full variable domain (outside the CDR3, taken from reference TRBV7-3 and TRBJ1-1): GAGVSQTPSNKVTEKGKYVELRCDPISGHTALYWYRQSLGQGPEFLIYFQGTGAADDSGLPNDRFFAVRPEGSVSTLKIQRTERGDSAVYLCASSLIGMNTEAFFGQGTRLTVV.

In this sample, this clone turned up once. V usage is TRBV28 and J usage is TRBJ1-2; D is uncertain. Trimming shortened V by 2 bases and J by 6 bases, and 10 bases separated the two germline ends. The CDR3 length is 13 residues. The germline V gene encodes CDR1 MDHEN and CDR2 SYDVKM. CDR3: CASSLEGANGYTF. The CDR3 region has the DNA TGTGCCAGCAGTTTAGAGGGTGCGAATGGCTACACCTTC.

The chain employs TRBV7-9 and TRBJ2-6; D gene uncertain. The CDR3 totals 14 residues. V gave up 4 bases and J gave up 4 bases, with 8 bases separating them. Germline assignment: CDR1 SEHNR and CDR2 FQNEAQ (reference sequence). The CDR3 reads CASSYSSGANVLTF. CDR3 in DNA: TGTGCCAGCAGCTATTCGTCGGGGGCCAACGTCCTGACTTTC.

The CDR3 loop is CASSQSGGGYEQYF. The DNA for the CDR3 is TGTGCCAGCAGCCAATCAGGGGGCGGCTACGAGCAGTACTTC. The chain uses TRBV16 and TRBJ2-7; 7 nucleotides align to TRBD1. The CDR3 totals 14 residues. V shed 0 bases, J shed 3 bases, and the junction held 2 bases outside the gene matches. Germline lookup yields CDR1 KGHSY and CDR2 FQNENV.

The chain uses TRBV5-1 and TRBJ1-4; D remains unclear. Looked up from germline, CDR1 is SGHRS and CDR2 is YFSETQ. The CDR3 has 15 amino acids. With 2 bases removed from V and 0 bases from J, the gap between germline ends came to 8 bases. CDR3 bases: TGCGCCAGCAGCTTTCGGGTTGCAACTAATGAAAAACTGTTTTTT. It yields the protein CASSFRVATNEKLFF.

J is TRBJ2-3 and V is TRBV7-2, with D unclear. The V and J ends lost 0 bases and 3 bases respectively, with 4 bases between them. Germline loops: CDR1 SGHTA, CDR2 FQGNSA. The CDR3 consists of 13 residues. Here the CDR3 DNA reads TGTGCCAGCAGCTTAGCAGCGACAGATACGCAGTATTTT. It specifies CASSLAATDTQYF.

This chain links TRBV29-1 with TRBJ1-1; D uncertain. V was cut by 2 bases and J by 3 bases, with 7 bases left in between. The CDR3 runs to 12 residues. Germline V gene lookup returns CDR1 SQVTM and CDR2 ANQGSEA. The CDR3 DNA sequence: TGCAGCGTTGAATACAGAGACACTGAAGCTTTCTTT. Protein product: CSVEYRDTEAFF. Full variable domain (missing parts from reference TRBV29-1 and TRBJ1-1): SAVISQKPSRDICQRGTSLTIQCQVDSQVTMMFWYRQQPGQSLTLIATANQGSEATYESGFVIDKFPISRPNLTFSTLTVSNMSPEDSSIYLCSVEYRDTEAFFGQGTRLTVV.

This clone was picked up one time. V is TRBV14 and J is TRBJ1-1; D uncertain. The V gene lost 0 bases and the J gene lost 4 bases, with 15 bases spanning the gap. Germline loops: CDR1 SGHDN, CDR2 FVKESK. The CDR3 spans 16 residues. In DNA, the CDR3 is TGTGCCAGCAGCCAAGAAGGAGCACTTTGGGGCACTGAAGCTTTCTTT. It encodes CASSQEGALWGTEAFF.

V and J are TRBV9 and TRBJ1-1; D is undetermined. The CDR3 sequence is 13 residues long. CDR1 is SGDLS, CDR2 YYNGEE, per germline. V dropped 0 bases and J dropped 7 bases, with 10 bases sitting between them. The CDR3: CASSVGGGNEAFF. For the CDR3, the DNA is TGTGCCAGCAGCGTAGGGGGTGGGAATGAAGCTTTCTTT. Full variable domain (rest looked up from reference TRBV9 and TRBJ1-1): DSGVTQTPKHLITATGQRVTLRCSPRSGDLSVYWYQQSLDQGLQFLIQYYNGEERAKGNILERFSAQQFPDLHSELNLSSLELGDSALYFCASSVGGGNEAFFGQGTRLTVV.

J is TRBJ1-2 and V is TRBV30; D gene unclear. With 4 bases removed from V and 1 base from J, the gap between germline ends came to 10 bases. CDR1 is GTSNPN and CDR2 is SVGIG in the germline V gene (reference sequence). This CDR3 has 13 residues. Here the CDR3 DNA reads TGTGCCTGGACGGGCTTTAATAACTATGGCTACACCTTC. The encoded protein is CAWTGFNNYGYTF.

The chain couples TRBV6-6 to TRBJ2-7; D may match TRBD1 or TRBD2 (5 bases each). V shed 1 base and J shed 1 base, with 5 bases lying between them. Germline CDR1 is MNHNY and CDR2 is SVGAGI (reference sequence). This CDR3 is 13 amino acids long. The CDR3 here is CASSYWGSYEQYF. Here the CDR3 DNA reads TGTGCCAGCAGTTACTGGGGGTCCTACGAGCAGTACTTC.

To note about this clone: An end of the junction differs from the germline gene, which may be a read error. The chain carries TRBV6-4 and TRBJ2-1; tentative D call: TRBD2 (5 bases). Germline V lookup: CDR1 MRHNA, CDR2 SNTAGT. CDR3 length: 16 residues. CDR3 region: CASSDSADSPYNELFF. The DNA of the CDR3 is TGTGCCAGCAGTGACTCGGCGGACTCTCCGTACAATGAGCTGTTCTTC.

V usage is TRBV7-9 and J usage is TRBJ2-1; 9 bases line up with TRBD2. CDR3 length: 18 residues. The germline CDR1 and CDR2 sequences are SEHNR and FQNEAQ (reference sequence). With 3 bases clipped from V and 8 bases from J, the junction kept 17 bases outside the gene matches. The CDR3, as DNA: TGTGCCAGCAGCTTCCCTCATCCTGCTAGCGGGATTCGGTATGAGCAGTTCTTC. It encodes CASSFPHPASGIRYEQFF.

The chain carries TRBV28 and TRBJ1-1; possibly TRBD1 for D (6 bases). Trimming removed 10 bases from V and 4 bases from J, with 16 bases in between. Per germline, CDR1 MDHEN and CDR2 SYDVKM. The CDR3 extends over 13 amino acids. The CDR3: CAIENQGFTEAFF. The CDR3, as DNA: TGTGCCATCGAGAACCAGGGGTTCACTGAAGCTTTCTTT.

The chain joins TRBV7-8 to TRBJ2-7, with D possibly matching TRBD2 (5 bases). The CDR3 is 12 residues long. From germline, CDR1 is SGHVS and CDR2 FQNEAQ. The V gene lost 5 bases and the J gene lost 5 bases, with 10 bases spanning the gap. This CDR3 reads CASSPRGDEQYF. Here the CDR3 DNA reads TGTGCCAGCAGCCCTCGGGGTGACGAGCAGTACTTC.

The chain's CDR3 is CASSLDGLADTQYF. In DNA form, the CDR3 reads TGTGCCAGCAGCTTAGATGGATTGGCAGATACGCAGTATTTT. The V gene is TRBV11-2, the J gene TRBJ2-3; D uncertain. Trimming left V 0 bases short and J 4 bases short, with 8 bases between. Per germline, CDR1 SGHAT and CDR2 FQNNGV. The CDR3 has 14 amino acids.

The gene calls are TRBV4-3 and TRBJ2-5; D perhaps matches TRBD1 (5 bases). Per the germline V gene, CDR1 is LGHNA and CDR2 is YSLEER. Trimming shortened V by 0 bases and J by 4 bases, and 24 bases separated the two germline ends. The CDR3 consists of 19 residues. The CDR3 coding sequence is TGCGCCAGCAGCCAAGAAGGGGTGGGTGTGACGGCTATGGGAGAGACCCAGTACTTC. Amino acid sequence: CASSQEGVGVTAMGETQYF.